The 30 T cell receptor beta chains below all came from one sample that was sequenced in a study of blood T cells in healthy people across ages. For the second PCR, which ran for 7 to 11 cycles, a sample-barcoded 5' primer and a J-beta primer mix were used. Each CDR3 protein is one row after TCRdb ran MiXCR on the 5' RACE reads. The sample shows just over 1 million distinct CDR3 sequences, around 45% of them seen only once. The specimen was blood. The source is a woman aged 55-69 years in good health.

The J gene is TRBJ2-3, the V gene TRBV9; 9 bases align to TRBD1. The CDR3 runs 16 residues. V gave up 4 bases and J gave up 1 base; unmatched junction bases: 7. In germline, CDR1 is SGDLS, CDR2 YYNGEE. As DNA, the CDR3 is TGTGCCAGCAGCTTCCTGACAGGGGGTCGCACAGATACGCAGTATTTT. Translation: CASSFLTGGRTDTQYF.

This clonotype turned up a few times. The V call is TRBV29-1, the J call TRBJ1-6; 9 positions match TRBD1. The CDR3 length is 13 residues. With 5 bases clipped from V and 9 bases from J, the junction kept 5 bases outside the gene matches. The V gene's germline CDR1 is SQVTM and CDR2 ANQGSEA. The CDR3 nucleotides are TGCAGCGTTTGGACAGGGGACGGTTCACCCCTCCACTTT. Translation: CSVWTGDGSPLHF.

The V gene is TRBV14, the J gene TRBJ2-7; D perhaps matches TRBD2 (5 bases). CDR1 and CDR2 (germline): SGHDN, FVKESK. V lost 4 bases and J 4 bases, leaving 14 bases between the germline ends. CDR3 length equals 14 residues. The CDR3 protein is CASSPSGSWYEQYF. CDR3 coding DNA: TGTGCCAGCAGCCCCTCGGGATCGTGGTACGAGCAGTACTTC.

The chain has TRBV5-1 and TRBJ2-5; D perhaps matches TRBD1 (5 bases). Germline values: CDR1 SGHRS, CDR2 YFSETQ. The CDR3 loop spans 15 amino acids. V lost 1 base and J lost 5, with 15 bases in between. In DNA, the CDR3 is TGCGCCAGCAGCTTGAATGGTCAGGGCGGCGAGACCCAGTACTTC. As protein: CASSLNGQGGETQYF.

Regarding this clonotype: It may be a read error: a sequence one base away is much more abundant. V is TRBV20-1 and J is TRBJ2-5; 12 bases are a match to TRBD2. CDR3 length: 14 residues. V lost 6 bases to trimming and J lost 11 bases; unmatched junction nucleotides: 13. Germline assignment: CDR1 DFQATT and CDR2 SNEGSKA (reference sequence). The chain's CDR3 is CSAPDRTSGNEQYF. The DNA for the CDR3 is TGCAGTGCGCCGGACAGGACTAGCGGGAATGAGCAGTACTTC.

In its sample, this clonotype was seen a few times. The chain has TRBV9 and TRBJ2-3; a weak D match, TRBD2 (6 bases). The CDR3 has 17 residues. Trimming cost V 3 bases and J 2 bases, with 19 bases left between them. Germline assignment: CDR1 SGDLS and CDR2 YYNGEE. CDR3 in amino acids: CASSEPLGGEFTDTQYF. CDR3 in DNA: TGTGCCAGCAGCGAGCCGCTAGGCGGGGAATTCACAGATACGCAGTATTTT.

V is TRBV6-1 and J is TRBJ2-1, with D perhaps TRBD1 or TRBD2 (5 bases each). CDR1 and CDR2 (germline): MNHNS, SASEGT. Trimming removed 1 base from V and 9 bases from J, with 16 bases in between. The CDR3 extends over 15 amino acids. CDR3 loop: CASSEVGASLSEQFF. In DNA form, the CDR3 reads TGTGCCAGCAGTGAAGTAGGGGCTAGCTTGAGTGAGCAGTTCTTC.

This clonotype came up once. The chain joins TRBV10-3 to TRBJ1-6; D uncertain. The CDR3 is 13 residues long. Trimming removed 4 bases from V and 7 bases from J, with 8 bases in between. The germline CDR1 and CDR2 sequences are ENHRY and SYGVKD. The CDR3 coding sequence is TGTGCCATCAGTGCAGGCCAAAATTCACCCCTCCACTTT. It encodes CAISAGQNSPLHF.

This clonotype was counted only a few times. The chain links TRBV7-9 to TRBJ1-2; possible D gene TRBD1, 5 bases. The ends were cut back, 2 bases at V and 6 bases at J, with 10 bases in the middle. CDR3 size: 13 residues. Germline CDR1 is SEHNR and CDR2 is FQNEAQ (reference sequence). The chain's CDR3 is CASSLIDRDGYTF. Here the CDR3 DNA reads TGTGCCAGCAGCTTAATAGACAGAGATGGCTACACCTTC.

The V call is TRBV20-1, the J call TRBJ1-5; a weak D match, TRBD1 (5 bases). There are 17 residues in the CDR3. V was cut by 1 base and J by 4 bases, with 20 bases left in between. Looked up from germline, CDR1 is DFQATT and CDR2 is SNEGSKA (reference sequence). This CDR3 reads CSARGPHNSGRNQPQHF. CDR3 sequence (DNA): TGCAGTGCTAGAGGACCGCATAATTCAGGGAGGAATCAGCCCCAGCATTTT.

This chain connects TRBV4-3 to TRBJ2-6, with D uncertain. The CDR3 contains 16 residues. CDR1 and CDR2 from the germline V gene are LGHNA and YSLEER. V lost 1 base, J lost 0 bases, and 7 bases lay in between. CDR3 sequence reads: CASSQGHRSGANVLTF. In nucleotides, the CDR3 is TGCGCCAGCAGCCAAGGACACCGCTCTGGGGCCAACGTCCTGACTTTC.

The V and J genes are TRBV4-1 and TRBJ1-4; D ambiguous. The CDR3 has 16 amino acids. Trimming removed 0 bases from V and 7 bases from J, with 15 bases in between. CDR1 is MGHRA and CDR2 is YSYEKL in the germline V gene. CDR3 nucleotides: TGCGCCAGCAGCCAAGATCTAGGTTTTAAGAGTGAAAAACTGTTTTTT. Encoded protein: CASSQDLGFKSEKLFF.

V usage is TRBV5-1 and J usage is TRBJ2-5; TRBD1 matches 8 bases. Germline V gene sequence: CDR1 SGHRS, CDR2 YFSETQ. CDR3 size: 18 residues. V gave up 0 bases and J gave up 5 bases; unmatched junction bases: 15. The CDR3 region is CASSLEVGRGRRIETQYF. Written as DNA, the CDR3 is TGCGCCAGCAGCTTGGAAGTCGGCAGGGGGCGCCGAATCGAGACCCAGTACTTC.

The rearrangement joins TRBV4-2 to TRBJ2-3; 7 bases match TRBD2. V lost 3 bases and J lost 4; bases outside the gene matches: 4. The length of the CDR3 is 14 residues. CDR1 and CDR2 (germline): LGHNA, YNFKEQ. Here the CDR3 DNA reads TGTGCCAGCAGCCATCCCGGACTAGCAGATACGCAGTATTTT. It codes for CASSHPGLADTQYF.

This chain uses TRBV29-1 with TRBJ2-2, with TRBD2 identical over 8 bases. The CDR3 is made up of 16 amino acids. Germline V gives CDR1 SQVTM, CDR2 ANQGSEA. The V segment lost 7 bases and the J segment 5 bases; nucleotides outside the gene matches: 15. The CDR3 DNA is TGCAGCGCGGGCTCCGTGAGCGGGAGCGGGACCGGGGAGCTGTTTTTT. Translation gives CSAGSVSGSGTGELFF.

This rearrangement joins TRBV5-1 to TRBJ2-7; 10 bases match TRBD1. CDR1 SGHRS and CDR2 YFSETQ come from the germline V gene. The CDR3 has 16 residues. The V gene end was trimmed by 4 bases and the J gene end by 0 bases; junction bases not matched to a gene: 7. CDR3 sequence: CASSLTGGQSSYEQYF. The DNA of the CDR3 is TGCGCCAGCAGCCTGACAGGGGGCCAGAGCTCCTACGAGCAGTACTTC. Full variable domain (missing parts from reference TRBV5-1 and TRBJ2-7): KAGVTQTPRYLIKTRGQQVTLSCSPISGHRSVSWYQQTPGQGLQFLFEYFSETQRNKGNFPGRFSGRQFSNSRSEMNVSTLELGDSALYLCASSLTGGQSSYEQYFGPGTRLTVT.

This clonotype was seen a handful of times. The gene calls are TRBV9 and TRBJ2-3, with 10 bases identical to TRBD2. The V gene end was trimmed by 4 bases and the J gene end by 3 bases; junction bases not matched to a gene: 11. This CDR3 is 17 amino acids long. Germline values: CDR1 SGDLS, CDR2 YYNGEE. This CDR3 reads CASSRVGSSGRTDTQYF. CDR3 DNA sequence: TGTGCCAGCAGCCGAGTGGGTTCTAGCGGGAGAACAGATACGCAGTATTTT.

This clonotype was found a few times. In DNA form, the CDR3 reads TGTGCCAGCAGCTGGACTAGTCTGAATGAGCAGTTCTTC. Translated: CASSWTSLNEQFF. The V gene is TRBV11-2, the J gene TRBJ2-1, with 7 bases fitting TRBD2. With V trimmed by 4 bases and J by 7 bases, 4 bases remained unmatched. Germline V gene lookup returns CDR1 SGHAT and CDR2 FQNNGV. This CDR3 comprises 13 residues.

DNA of the CDR3: TGTGCCAGCAGCCAATCTTCGACAGGATGGGGCACAGATACGCAGTATTTT. It is translated as CASSQSSTGWGTDTQYF. This chain joins TRBV16 and TRBJ2-3; D possibly corresponds to TRBD1 (6 bases). CDR3 size: 17 residues. Germline V gives CDR1 KGHSY, CDR2 FQNENV. V lost 0 bases to trimming and J lost 1 base, with 14 bases between them.

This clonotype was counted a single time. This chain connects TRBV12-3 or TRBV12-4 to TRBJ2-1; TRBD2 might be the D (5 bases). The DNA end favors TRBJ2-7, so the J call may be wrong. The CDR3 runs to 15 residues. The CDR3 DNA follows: TGTGCCAGCAGTTTAGCGGGAGTGAGGAACAATGAGCAGTACTTC. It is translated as CASSLAGVRNNEQYF.

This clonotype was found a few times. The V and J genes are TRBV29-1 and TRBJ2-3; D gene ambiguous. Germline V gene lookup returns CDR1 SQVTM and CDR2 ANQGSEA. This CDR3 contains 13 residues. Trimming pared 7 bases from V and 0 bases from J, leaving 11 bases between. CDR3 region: CSDSVSSTDTQYF. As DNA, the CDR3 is TGCAGCGATTCGGTCTCTAGCACAGATACGCAGTATTTT.

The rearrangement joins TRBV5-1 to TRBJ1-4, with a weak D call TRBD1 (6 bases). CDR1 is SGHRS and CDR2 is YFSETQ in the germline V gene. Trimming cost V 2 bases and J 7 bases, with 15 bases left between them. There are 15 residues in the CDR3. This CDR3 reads CASSFLAGGGEKLFF. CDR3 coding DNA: TGCGCCAGCAGCTTTTTGGCGGGGGGCGGTGAAAAACTGTTTTTT.

CDR3 bases: TGCGCCAGCAGCTTGGAGACAGGGTACGAGCAGTACTTC. Translating gives CASSLETGYEQYF. V is TRBV5-1 and J is TRBJ2-7; the match to TRBD1 covers 7 bases. Germline-derived CDR1 and CDR2 are SGHRS and YFSETQ. The V gene end was trimmed by 0 bases and the J gene end by 4 bases; junction bases not matched to a gene: 1. This CDR3 has 13 residues.

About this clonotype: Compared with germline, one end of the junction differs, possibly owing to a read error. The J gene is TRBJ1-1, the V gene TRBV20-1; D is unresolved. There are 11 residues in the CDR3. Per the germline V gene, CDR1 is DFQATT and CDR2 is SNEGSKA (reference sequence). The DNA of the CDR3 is TGCAGTGCACCCGCTAAGGCTGAGGCTTTCTTT. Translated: CSAPAKAEAFF.

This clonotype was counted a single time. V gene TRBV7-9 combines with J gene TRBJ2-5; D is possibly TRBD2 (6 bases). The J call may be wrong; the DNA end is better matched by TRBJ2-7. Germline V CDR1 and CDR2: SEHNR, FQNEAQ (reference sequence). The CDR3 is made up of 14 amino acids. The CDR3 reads CASSLDSWGGEQYF. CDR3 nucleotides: TGTGCCAGCAGCTTAGATAGCTGGGGAGGCGAGCAGTACTTC.

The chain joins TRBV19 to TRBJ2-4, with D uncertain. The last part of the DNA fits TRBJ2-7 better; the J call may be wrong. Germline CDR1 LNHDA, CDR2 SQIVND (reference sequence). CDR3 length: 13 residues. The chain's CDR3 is CASSQLPSYEQYF. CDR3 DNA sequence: TGTGCCAGTAGCCAACTTCCCTCCTACGAGCAGTACTTC.

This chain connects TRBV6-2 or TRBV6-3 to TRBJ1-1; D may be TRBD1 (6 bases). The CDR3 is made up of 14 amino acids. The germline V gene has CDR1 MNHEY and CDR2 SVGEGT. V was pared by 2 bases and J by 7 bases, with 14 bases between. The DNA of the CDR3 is TGTGCCAGCAGTTACACAAGGGGGGCGGGTGAAGCTTTCTTT. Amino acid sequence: CASSYTRGAGEAFF.

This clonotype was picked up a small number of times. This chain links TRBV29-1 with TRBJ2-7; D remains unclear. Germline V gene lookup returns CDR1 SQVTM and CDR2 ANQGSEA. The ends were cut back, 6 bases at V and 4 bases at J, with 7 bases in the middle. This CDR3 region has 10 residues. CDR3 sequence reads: CSVREYEQYF. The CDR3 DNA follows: TGCAGCGTACGCGAGTACGAGCAGTACTTC.

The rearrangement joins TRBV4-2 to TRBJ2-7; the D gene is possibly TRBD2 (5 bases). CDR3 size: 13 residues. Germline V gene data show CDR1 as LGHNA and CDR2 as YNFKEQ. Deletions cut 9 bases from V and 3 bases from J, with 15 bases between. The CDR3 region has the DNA TGTGCCAGTATCCAAGGGAGCATCTACGAGCAGTACTTC. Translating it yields CASIQGSIYEQYF.

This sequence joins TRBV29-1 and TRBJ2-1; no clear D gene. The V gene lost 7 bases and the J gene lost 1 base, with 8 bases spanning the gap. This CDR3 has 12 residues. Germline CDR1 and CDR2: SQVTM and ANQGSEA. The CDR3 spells CSAQRSYNEQFF. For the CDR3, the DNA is TGCAGCGCCCAAAGGTCCTACAATGAGCAGTTCTTC.